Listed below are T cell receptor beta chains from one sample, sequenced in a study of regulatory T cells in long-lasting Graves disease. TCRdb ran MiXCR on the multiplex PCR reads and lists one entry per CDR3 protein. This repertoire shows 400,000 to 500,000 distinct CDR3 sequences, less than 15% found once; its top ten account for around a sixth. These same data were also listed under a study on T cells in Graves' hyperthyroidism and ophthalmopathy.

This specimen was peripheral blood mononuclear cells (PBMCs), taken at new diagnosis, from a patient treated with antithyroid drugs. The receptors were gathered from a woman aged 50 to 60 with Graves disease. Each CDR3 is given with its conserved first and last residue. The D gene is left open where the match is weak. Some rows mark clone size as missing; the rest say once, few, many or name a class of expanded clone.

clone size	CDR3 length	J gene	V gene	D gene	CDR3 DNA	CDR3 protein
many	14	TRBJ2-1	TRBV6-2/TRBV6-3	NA	TGTGCCAGCAATTGGGGCGGAAAGAACAATGAGCAGTTCTTC	CASNWGGKNNEQFF
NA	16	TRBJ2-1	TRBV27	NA	TGTGCCAGCAGTTTATCGAGGGCAGGGGGGACCTACGAGCAGTTCTTC	CASSLSRAGGTYEQFF
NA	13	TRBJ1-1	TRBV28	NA	TGTGCCAGCAGAAACAGGAGGCACACTGAAGCTCTCTTT	CASRNRRHTEALF
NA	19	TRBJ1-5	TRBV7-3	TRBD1	TGTGCCAGCAGCATTAACGGGTCCGGGACAGGGGGCCTCAATCAGCCCCAGCATTTT	CASSINGSGTGGLNQPQHF
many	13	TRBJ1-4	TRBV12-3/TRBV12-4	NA	TGTGCCAGCAGTTTGAATTTCGGGGAAAAACTGTTTTTT	CASSLNFGEKLFF
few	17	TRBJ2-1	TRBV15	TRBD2	TGTGCCACCAGCCCTAGCGGGAGACCTCGCTCCTACAATGAGCAGTTCTTC	CATSPSGRPRSYNEQFF
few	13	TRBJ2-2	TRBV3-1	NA	TGTGCCAGCAGCCGGGACTTCACCGGGGAGCTGTTTTTT	CASSRDFTGELFF
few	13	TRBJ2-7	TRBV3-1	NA	TGTGCCAGCAGCCAAGGGCGTCAGGGGCGGCAGTACTTC	CASSQGRQGRQYF
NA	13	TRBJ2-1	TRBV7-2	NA	TGTGCCAGCAGCCGGGACTGGGCGGGTGAGCAGTTCTTC	CASSRDWAGEQFF
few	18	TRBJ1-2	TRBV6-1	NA	TGTGCCAGCAGAGTTATTTTCAGGGCCACGGTCCGTAACTATGGCTACACCTTC	CASRVIFRATVRNYGYTF
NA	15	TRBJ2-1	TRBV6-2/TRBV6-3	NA	TGTGCCAGCAGTTACCGCAGCGGGTGGTACAATGAGCAGTTCTTC	CASSYRSGWYNEQFF
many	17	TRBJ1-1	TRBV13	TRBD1	TGTGCCAGCAGCTTAAGGGGGCAGTTTTACATGAACACTGAAGCTTTCTTT	CASSLRGQFYMNTEAFF
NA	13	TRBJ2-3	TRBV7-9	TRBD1	TGTGCCACCCGGGACAGGGGCACAGATACGCAGTATTTT	CATRDRGTDTQYF
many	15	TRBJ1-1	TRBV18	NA	TGTGCCAGCTCGCCCCCACAGGACAAGAACACTGAAGCTTTCTTT	CASSPPQDKNTEAFF
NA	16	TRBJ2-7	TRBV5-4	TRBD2	TGTGCCAGCAGCTTGGCCTCGGTAGCGGGAGGATACGAGCAGTACTTC	CASSLASVAGGYEQYF
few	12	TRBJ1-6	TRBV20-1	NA	TGCAGTGCTAGAGATAGGACAGAGACCCTCCACTTT	CSARDRTETLHF
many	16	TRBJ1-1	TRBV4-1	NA	TGCGCCAGCAGCCAAGATTCGGGAACCCTGAACACTGAAGCTTTCTTT	CASSQDSGTLNTEAFF
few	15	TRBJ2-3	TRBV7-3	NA	TGTGCCAGCAGCCAGGCCATGGGGTGGACAGATACGCAGTGTTTT	CASSQAMGWTDTQCF